Given below is one T cell receptor beta chain in context. Its antigen is not known. The conserved phenylalanine or tryptophan is not found at the CDR3 terminus, so this likely reflects a read error. Amplifying from RNA transcripts, the study obtained TCR beta CDR3 regions. RT-PCR with HTBI primers came first, then second-round multiplex PCR. TCRdb re-derived calls from the multiplex PCR reads in MiXCR, one entry per CDR3 protein. In the table there are about half a million distinct CDR3 sequences, about an eighth of which are singletons. The record originates from a study of Graves' ophthalmopathy and Graves' hyperthyroidism. Study background: Peripheral blood was obtained at first diagnosis, ahead of any treatment. Study-wide findings and caveats: The model predicted progression of ophthalmopathy with a sensitivity of roughly 71%, and its specificity was 72% to 80%. A model built from 13 signatures distinguished ophthalmopathy from stable hyperthyroidism with 85% to 90% sensitivity and about 84% specificity.

The ends were cut back, 3 bases at V and 3 bases at J, with 5 bases in the middle. The CDR3 runs to 12 residues. Looked up from germline, CDR1 is SEHNR and CDR2 is FQNEAQ (reference sequence). In donors with ophthalmopathy, activity was moderate-to-severe, with CAS ≥3, NOSPECS ≥4 and duration under 3 months. The receptor was isolated from a woman in her 30s with Graves' ophthalmopathy. The sequencing sample was made of blood. The chain employs TRBV7-9 and TRBJ1-1, with unresolved D. CDR3: CASSFGDTEAFL. The CDR3 coding sequence is TGTGCCAGCAGCTTTGGAGACACTGAAGCTTTCCTT.